The 2 T cell receptor beta chains listed next were all sequenced from one sample in a study of CD8+ T cells in alopecia areata. In each case, RNA was isolated and then reverse transcribed into cDNA as the sequencing template. Profiled with immunoSEQ multiplex PCR; TCRdb holds only in-frame clones, not every one. The table includes 140,000 to 150,000 clones, less than 75% detected once. The sequencing sample was made of CD8+ T cells sorted from blood. The receptors come from a human donor in good health.

The chain recombines TRBV30 with TRBJ2-1, with 8 bases that match TRBD2. The CDR3 consists of 13 residues. Per the germline V gene, CDR1 is GTSNPN and CDR2 is SVGIG (reference sequence). The trim removed 2 bases at V and 5 bases at J, leaving 2 bases unmatched. In DNA form, the CDR3 reads TGTGCCTGGAGTAAAGCGGGGGACAATGAGCAGTTCTTC. This encodes CAWSKAGDNEQFF.

The chain is built from TRBV5-6 and TRBJ2-1, with TRBD2 identical over 9 bases. The CDR3 has 15 amino acids. Germline V gives CDR1 SGHDT, CDR2 YYEEEE. The V gene end was trimmed by 1 base and the J gene end by 4 bases; junction bases not matched to a gene: 3. The CDR3 DNA sequence: TGTGCCAGCAGCTTGTCCCTAGCGGGATACAATGAGCAGTTCTTC. Protein product: CASSLSLAGYNEQFF.